Below, 24 T cell receptor beta chains from the same sample are listed, as sequenced in a study of CD8+CD57+ T cells in acquired aplastic anemia. TCR beta VDJ and CDR3 profiles were obtained from a genomic DNA template. A single record per CDR3 protein comes from TCRdb applying MiXCR to the reads. The table lists some 170,000 distinct CDR3 sequences, nearly 65% of them singletons. It was patients with CD8+CD57+ cell expansion by flow cytometry who were chosen for sequencing. Sequencing used sorted CD4+, CD8+, or CD8+CD57+ T cells (not recorded which) from PBMCs. The receptors shown here come from a human donor with aplastic anemia.

The J gene is TRBJ1-1, the V gene TRBV25-1; 7 bases match TRBD1. J was trimmed by 4 bases and V by 6 bases; bases with no gene match: 8. The CDR3 is made up of 14 amino acids. Germline V gives CDR1 MGHDK, CDR2 SYGVNS. The CDR3 nucleotides read TGTGCCAGCAGCCACCCCCGGACAGGCACTGAAGCTTTCTTT. It translates to CASSHPRTGTEAFF.

This clonotype was counted ten times or more. The CDR3 loop reads CSVEREGAGELFF. CDR3 in DNA: TGCAGCGTTGAAAGGGAAGGGGCCGGGGAGCTGTTTTTT. The chain employs TRBV29-1 and TRBJ2-2, with a weak D call TRBD1 (5 bases). CDR3 length equals 13 residues. V lost 2 bases and J lost 6, with 10 bases in between. CDR1 and CDR2 (germline): SQVTM, ANQGSEA.

In this sample, this clonotype turned up many times. V and J are TRBV2 and TRBJ2-1; D is unresolved. With 7 bases removed from V and 5 bases from J, the gap between germline ends came to 15 bases. Germline V CDR1 and CDR2: SNHLY, FYNNEI. The CDR3 is made up of 14 amino acids. CDR3 amino acids: CASTGPTPDNEQFF. DNA for the CDR3: TGTGCCAGCACCGGACCCACCCCGGACAATGAGCAGTTCTTC.

This rearrangement joins TRBV10-3 to TRBJ2-5; 8 nucleotides agree with TRBD2. From germline, CDR1 is ENHRY and CDR2 SYGVKD. Losses at the gene ends were 2 bases for V and 5 bases for J; bases not matched to a gene: 4. The CDR3 has 14 amino acids. The CDR3 sequence: CAISEPGGAETQYF. As DNA, the CDR3 is TGTGCCATCAGTGAGCCCGGGGGGGCGGAGACCCAGTACTTC.

The chain combines TRBV9 with TRBJ2-5; D is possibly TRBD1 (5 bases). The J call may be in error: the DNA end matches TRBJ2-1 better. The germline CDR1 and CDR2 sequences are SGDLS and YYNGEE. The CDR3 runs 16 residues. The CDR3, as DNA: TGTGCCAGCAGCGTAGAAGGGGTCAAATCATTAGGTGAGCAGTTCTTC. Protein sequence: CASSVEGVKSLGEQFF.

J is TRBJ2-1 and V is TRBV20-1, with TRBD2 identical over 7 bases. With 6 bases clipped from V and 9 bases from J, the junction kept 14 bases outside the gene matches. The CDR3 totals 14 residues. Germline CDR1 reads DFQATT; CDR2 reads SNEGSKA (reference sequence). The CDR3 protein is CSARLAGESGEQFF. DNA for the CDR3: TGCAGTGCCCGTCTTGCGGGAGAATCCGGTGAGCAGTTCTTC.

The V gene is TRBV20-1, the J gene TRBJ2-5, with 8 bases fitting TRBD2. This CDR3 spans 17 amino acids. Germline V gene lookup returns CDR1 DFQATT and CDR2 SNEGSKA (reference sequence). V gave up 0 bases and J gave up 1 base; unmatched junction bases: 10. The CDR3 sequence is CSARDPGGAIAQETQYF. As DNA, the CDR3 is TGCAGTGCTAGAGACCCCGGGGGGGCGATTGCCCAAGAGACCCAGTACTTC.

This clonotype was seen a few times. The rearrangement links TRBV20-1 to TRBJ1-1, with a tentative D call TRBD1 (6 bases). CDR3 size: 12 residues. CDR1 is DFQATT, CDR2 SNEGSKA, per germline (reference sequence). Between the trimmed V and J ends, which lost 6 bases and 3 bases, there was a span of 11 bases. Here the CDR3 DNA reads TGCAGTGCATCTGCAGGGGACACTGAAGCTTTCTTT. Translation gives CSASAGDTEAFF.

This rearrangement joins TRBV20-1 to TRBJ2-7; TRBD2 aligns across 8 bases. The CDR3 is 11 amino acids. Germline CDR1 is DFQATT and CDR2 is SNEGSKA (reference sequence). In nucleotides, the CDR3 is TGCAGAGTAGCGGGAACCTACGAGCAGTACTTC. This gives the protein CRVAGTYEQYF.

This clonotype has a count of ten or more. The chain is built from TRBV5-6 and TRBJ2-2, with D unresolved. The CDR3 contains 14 residues. The V end lost 0 bases, the J end lost 0 bases, and 3 bases lay between the germline ends. The germline V gene has CDR1 SGHDT and CDR2 YYEEEE. The CDR3 nucleotides are TGTGCCAGCAGCTTGGTACCGAACACCGGGGAGCTGTTTTTT. Translating gives CASSLVPNTGELFF.

The J gene is TRBJ2-3, the V gene TRBV2; D gene unclear. The CDR3 runs 12 residues. The V gene lost 3 bases and the J gene lost 8 bases, with 9 bases spanning the gap. The germline V gene encodes CDR1 SNHLY and CDR2 FYNNEI. The CDR3 DNA reads TGTGCCAGCAGTGAGGTCCTCGGTACGCAGTATTTT. Translation: CASSEVLGTQYF.

This chain uses TRBV10-3 with TRBJ2-2, with D possibly TRBD1 on 6 matching bases. Deletions cut 4 bases from V and 4 bases from J, with 10 bases between. Germline CDR1 and CDR2: ENHRY and SYGVKD. The CDR3 loop spans 14 amino acids. CDR3 nucleotides: TGTGCCATCAGTGCAGGACAGAGCACCGGGGAGCTGTTTTTT. It encodes CAISAGQSTGELFF.

The chain combines TRBV6-2 or TRBV6-3 with TRBJ2-7, with D possibly called TRBD1 or TRBD2 (5 bases each). The CDR3 runs 11 residues. Deletions cut 11 bases from V and 3 bases from J, with 11 bases between. CDR1 is MNHEY and CDR2 is SVGEGT in the germline V gene. The CDR3 spells CAGGPNYEQYF. As DNA, the CDR3 is TGTGCCGGGGGACCAAACTACGAGCAGTACTTC.

V gene TRBV2 combines with J gene TRBJ1-2; 8 bases match TRBD1. The J segment lost 4 bases and the V segment lost 6 bases, leaving 13 bases of the junction unmatched. Germline CDR1 SNHLY, CDR2 FYNNEI. The CDR3 covers 16 residues. CDR3 protein: CASRDIRQGIGYGYTF. The CDR3 DNA reads TGTGCCAGCAGGGACATTCGACAGGGGATCGGCTATGGCTACACCTTC.

This chain joins TRBV7-9 and TRBJ2-7, with TRBD1 as a possible D gene (6 bases). CDR1 is SEHNR, CDR2 FQNEAQ, per germline (reference sequence). The CDR3 runs 13 residues. The V end was cut by 6 bases, the J end by 3 bases, with 12 bases between. In nucleotides, the CDR3 is TGTGCCAGCAGTCAGGGGCTTTACTACGAGCAGTACTTC. Translation gives CASSQGLYYEQYF.

This clonotype was seen a handful of times. J is TRBJ2-7 and V is TRBV6-4; TRBD2 might be the D (6 bases). This CDR3 has 14 residues. Germline V gene sequence: CDR1 MRHNA, CDR2 SNTAGT. Trimming stripped 6 bases from V and 4 bases from J, with 16 bases between. In nucleotides, the CDR3 is TGTGCCAGCAGCCCAAGACCGGGAGAGTACGAGCAGTACTTC. It encodes CASSPRPGEYEQYF.

A word on this clonotype: Just one base apart from a much larger clone, this may be a read error. The gene calls are TRBV28 and TRBJ2-7, with D possibly matching TRBD1 (5 bases). The CDR3 runs to 14 residues. Per the germline V gene, CDR1 is MDHEN and CDR2 is SYDVKM. With 2 bases removed from V and 1 base from J, the gap between germline ends came to 9 bases. The CDR3 nucleotides read TGTGCCAGCAGTTTAGCTAAGGGGTCCTACGAGCAGTACTTC. Translation gives CASSLAKGSYEQYF.

In regard to this clonotype: An end of the junction does not agree with germline; a read error may underlie this. The V gene is TRBV2, the J gene TRBJ1-1; possibly TRBD1 for D (6 bases). CDR3 length: 11 residues. Looked up from germline, CDR1 is SNHLY and CDR2 is FYNNEI. DNA for the CDR3: TGTGCCAGCAGTGTAGATCAGGGGATAGCCTTT. Its protein is CASSVDQGIAF.

The gene calls are TRBV15 and TRBJ2-1, with a tentative D call TRBD2 (7 bases). The CDR3 loop spans 16 amino acids. Trimming cost V 1 base and J 2 bases, with 12 bases left between them. Germline V gene lookup returns CDR1 LNHNV and CDR2 YYDKDF (reference sequence). The CDR3 bases are TGTGCCACCAGCAGAGGGGGGGGACAAACCTACAATGAGCAGTTCTTC. This encodes CATSRGGGQTYNEQFF.

This clonotype was detected only a few times. The J gene is TRBJ1-5, the V gene TRBV24-1; D is ambiguous. The CDR3 sequence is 14 residues long. The V end lost 3 bases, the J end lost 5 bases, and 10 bases lay between the germline ends. The germline V gene has CDR1 KGHDR and CDR2 SFDVKD. The CDR3 DNA reads as TGTGCCACCAGTGATATGACGGCGGATCAGCCCCAGCATTTT. Translated: CATSDMTADQPQHF.

The V gene is TRBV24-1, the J gene TRBJ2-1, with D maybe TRBD1 (5 bases). Trimming took 2 bases from V and 8 from J, leaving 6 bases between them. This CDR3 is built from 12 residues. CDR1 and CDR2 (germline): KGHDR, SFDVKD. DNA of the CDR3: TGTGCCACCAGTGATTCCAGGGATGAGCAGTTCTTC. This sequence encodes CATSDSRDEQFF.

The V call is TRBV25-1, the J call TRBJ2-3; TRBD1 matches 8 bases. CDR3 length equals 17 residues. CDR1 and CDR2 from the germline V gene are MGHDK and SYGVNS. The trim removed 2 bases at V and 2 bases at J, leaving 9 bases unmatched. CDR3 protein: CASSEAFVTGVTDTQYF. For the CDR3, the DNA is TGTGCCAGCAGTGAAGCCTTTGTGACAGGGGTCACAGATACGCAGTATTTT.

The rearrangement joins TRBV9 to TRBJ1-1; D uncertain. The germline V and J ends were trimmed by 0 bases and 4 bases, with 7 bases remaining between them. The CDR3 covers 13 residues. Germline V gene lookup returns CDR1 SGDLS and CDR2 YYNGEE. CDR3 DNA: TGTGCCAGCAGCGTAGCTTCGTCCACTGAAGCTTTCTTT. Translated: CASSVASSTEAFF.

This rearrangement joins TRBV10-3 to TRBJ1-5, with D perhaps matching TRBD1 (5 bases). Looked up from germline, CDR1 is ENHRY and CDR2 is SYGVKD. V lost 10 bases, J lost 5 bases, and 24 bases lay in between. The CDR3 consists of 16 residues. The CDR3 DNA follows: TGTGCCAGCAACCCGCCCCCGGGGGGAGGGGATCAGCCCCAGCATTTT. Amino acid sequence: CASNPPPGGGDQPQHF.